The entry below gives a single T cell receptor (beta chain) sequence along with its context. Its matching antigen is unknown. This specimen belongs to a study of shared clonotypes between healthy human individuals. Subsets obtained from CD4+ cells comprised CD45RA+ naive and CD45RA-negative memory cells. CDR3 length: 12 residues. Germline CDR1 reads WSHSY; CDR2 reads SAAADI. With 3 bases removed from V and 10 bases from J, the gap between germline ends came to 12 bases. How the authors handled the data: ImmunoSEQ supplied junction-only sequences lacking quality scores, so filtering was different. TCRdb's copy holds only in-frame clones and misses some; the assay was immunoSEQ multiplex PCR. That table is the source of V, J and clone size, and D and trimming were worked out from the DNA. This repertoire shows more than 2,000,000 clones, approximately 90% found once; its top ten account for over 0.12%.

Study-level points and caveats: The study generally estimated greater richness for naive than memory subsets.

The source is a young man in good health. This chain joins TRBV10-2 and TRBJ2-5, with D possibly matching TRBD1 (6 bases). The sample comprised naive CD4+ T cells sorted from blood. Subset: CD45RA+ positively selected. In DNA, the CDR3 is TGCGCCAGCAGTGACAGGGGCGGCGACCAGTACTTC. This encodes CASSDRGGDQYF.